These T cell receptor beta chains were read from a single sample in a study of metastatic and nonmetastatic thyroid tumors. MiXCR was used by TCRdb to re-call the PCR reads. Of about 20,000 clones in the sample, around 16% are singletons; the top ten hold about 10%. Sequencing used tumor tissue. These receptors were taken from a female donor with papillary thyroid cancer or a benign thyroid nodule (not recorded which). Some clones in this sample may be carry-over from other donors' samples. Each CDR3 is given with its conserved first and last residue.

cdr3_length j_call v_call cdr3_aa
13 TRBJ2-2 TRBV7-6 CASRLQVGGELFF
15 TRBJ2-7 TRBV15 CATSREVVSSYERYF
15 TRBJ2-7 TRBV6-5 CASSYEGQGNYEQYF
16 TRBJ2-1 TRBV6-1 CASSESETTGGSEQFF
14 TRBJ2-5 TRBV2 CASSDGTYQETQYF
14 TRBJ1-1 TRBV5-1 CASSAEPVHGEAFF
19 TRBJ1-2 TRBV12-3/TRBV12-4 CASSLALLTGLFPLYGYTF
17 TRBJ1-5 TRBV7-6 CASSLGTGWRRNHPQHF
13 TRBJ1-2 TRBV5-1 CASSSQTNYGYTF
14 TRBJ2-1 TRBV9 CASSVAQGDNEQFF
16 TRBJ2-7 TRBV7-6 CATSGGLAGLLDEQYF